This TCR beta chain stems from a study of cytotoxic CD8 clonotypes in ibrutinib-treated CLL. Points from the study as a whole: Public clonotypes were seen rarely and were contracted or stable on treatment.

In the case of this clone: Its matching antigen is unknown.

Profiling relied on immunoSEQ multiplex PCR, and the TCRdb table lists in-frame clones only, not all of them. Of about 50,000 clones in the sample, about three fifths were seen once. Sample: PBMCs, taken after 24 months of ibrutinib treatment. The clonotype originates from a human donor with chronic lymphocytic leukemia.

The CDR3 is CASSVGPRSTGELFF. DNA for the CDR3: TGTGCCAGCAGCGTAGGTCCCCGAAGCACCGGGGAGCTGTTTTTT. The chain links TRBV9 to TRBJ2-2; D uncertain. From germline, CDR1 is SGDLS and CDR2 YYNGEE. Trimming took 0 bases from V and 4 from J, leaving 10 bases between them. The length of the CDR3 is 15 residues.